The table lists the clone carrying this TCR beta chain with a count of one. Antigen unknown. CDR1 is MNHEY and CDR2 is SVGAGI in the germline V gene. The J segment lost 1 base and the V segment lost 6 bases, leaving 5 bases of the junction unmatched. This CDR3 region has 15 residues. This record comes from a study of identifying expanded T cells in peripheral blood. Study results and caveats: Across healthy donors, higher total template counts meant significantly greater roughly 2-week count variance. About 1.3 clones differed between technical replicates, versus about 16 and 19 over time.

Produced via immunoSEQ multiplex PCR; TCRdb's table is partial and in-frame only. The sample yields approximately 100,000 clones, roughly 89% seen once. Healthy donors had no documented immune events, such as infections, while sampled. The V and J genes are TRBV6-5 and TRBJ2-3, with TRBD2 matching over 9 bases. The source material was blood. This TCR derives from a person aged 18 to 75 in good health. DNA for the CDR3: TGTGCCAGCAGGGTGGCGGGGGGGGGCACAGATACGCAGTATTTT. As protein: CASRVAGGGTDTQYF.